This T cell receptor (beta chain) was retrieved from a study of immune evolution from preneoplasia to lung adenocarcinoma. V was pared by 7 bases and J by 0 bases, with 13 bases between. Germline V CDR1 and CDR2: MNHNS, SASEGT. The length of the CDR3 is 15 residues. Produced via immunoSEQ multiplex PCR; TCRdb's table is partial and in-frame only. Of some 11,000 clones listed, more than 65% are singletons. Study-wide points: From normal lung to invasive adenocarcinoma, top clone frequencies appeared to decrease. Highest clonality occurred in KRAS-mutant, not EGFR-mutant or double wild-type, nodules.

On this clone: The antigen is not known.

The receptor comes from a person between 70 and 80 years old with lung adenocarcinoma. Sequenced input: FFPE minimally invasive lung adenocarcinoma tissue. This chain links TRBV6-1 with TRBJ1-5, with D perhaps TRBD1 (6 bases). The CDR3 nucleotides read TGTGCCAGCACCGCATCAGGGGATAGCAATCAGCCCCAGCATTTT. Translation gives CASTASGDSNQPQHF.